Below are 24 T cell receptor beta chains sequenced from a single sample in a study of OX40 agonist ivuxolimab in advanced cancers. This table comes from immunoSEQ multiplex PCR, and its TCRdb copy is limited to in-frame clones, with some not included. Counted here are 60,000 to 80,000 clones, about three quarters occurring once; the ten biggest clones make up 4.5% to 6%. The source was CD4+ or CD8+ T cells sorted from blood, collected in a trial of the OX40 agonist ivuxolimab. The receptors originated from an adult with an advanced solid tumor such as melanoma, head and neck, liver or kidney cancer.

The chain joins TRBV18 to TRBJ2-1; 7 bases align to TRBD2. The CDR3 contains 16 residues. The trim removed 8 bases at V and 2 bases at J, leaving 12 bases unmatched. The germline V gene has CDR1 KGHSH and CDR2 LQKENI. DNA of the CDR3: TGTGCCAGCCAAAGGTGGCCAGCGGGGACCTACAATGAGCAGTTCTTC. Residues: CASQRWPAGTYNEQFF.

This chain joins TRBV7-8 and TRBJ2-2; 11 bases align to TRBD1. Germline V CDR1 and CDR2: SGHVS, FQNEAQ. The CDR3 is 15 amino acids. V gave up 5 bases and J gave up 6 bases; unmatched junction bases: 5. The CDR3, as DNA: TGTGCCAGCAGCGACCCGGGACAGGGGGCCGGGGAGCTGTTTTTT. It encodes CASSDPGQGAGELFF.

This clone was seen once. V is TRBV6-1 and J is TRBJ1-2; D is unclear. The CDR3 is 13 amino acids. Germline V CDR1 and CDR2: MNHNS, SASEGT. V lost 3 bases and J lost 4, with 9 bases in between. For the CDR3, the DNA is TGTGCCAGCAGTGAGGAAAGCGTCTATGGCTACACCTTC. It encodes CASSEESVYGYTF.

This clone has more than one count but fewer than ten. The chain links TRBV4-1 to TRBJ1-6; 8 bases agree with TRBD1. The CDR3 runs 16 residues. Trimming took 4 bases from V and 8 from J; bases not matched to a gene: 10. Per germline, CDR1 MGHRA and CDR2 YSYEKL. The CDR3 coding sequence is TGCGCCAGCAGCCCGGGACCCGGACAGGGCCATTCACCCCTCCACTTT. Its protein product is CASSPGPGQGHSPLHF.

The V call is TRBV14, the J call TRBJ2-3, with D maybe TRBD2 (5 bases). CDR3 length: 15 amino acids. Deletions cut 1 base from V and 1 base from J, with 9 bases between. CDR1 SGHDN and CDR2 FVKESK come from the germline V gene. The CDR3 bases are TGTGCCAGCAGCCAAGCTACGAGGGGCACAGATACGCAGTATTTT. Protein product: CASSQATRGTDTQYF.

The chain links TRBV5-1 to TRBJ1-3, with D tentatively TRBD1 (6 bases). This CDR3 region has 16 residues. Germline CDR1 is SGHRS and CDR2 is YFSETQ. The V and J ends lost 4 bases and 0 bases respectively, with 14 bases between them. CDR3: CASSLDSTYSGNTIYF. CDR3 DNA sequence: TGCGCCAGCAGCCTGGACAGTACCTACTCTGGAAACACCATATATTTT.

The V gene is TRBV6-1, the J gene TRBJ1-5, with no clear D. Per germline, CDR1 MNHNS and CDR2 SASEGT. The CDR3 extends over 16 amino acids. Trimming cost V 4 bases and J 1 base, with 14 bases left between them. The CDR3 DNA reads TGTGCCAGCAGTGCCTATCGGGGTTTGAGCAATCAGCCCCAGCATTTT. Translated, it gives CASSAYRGLSNQPQHF.

The chain couples TRBV5-1 to TRBJ2-7, with D possibly being TRBD2 (5 bases). Germline V CDR1 and CDR2: SGHRS, YFSETQ. This CDR3 has 13 residues. Trimming took 0 bases from V and 5 from J, leaving 9 bases between them. The CDR3 protein is CASSLVTRDEQYF. The CDR3 DNA is TGCGCCAGCAGCTTGGTAACGAGGGACGAGCAGTACTTC.

This clone was recorded once. This chain joins TRBV5-5 and TRBJ2-4; 7 bases align to TRBD2. With V trimmed by 7 bases and J by 7 bases, 8 bases remained unmatched. CDR1 and CDR2 from the germline V gene are SGHKS and YYEKEE (reference sequence). The CDR3 has 13 amino acids. The DNA for the CDR3 is TGTGCCAGCCTAGGGAGGGATTGGAACATTCAGTACTTC. Translating it yields CASLGRDWNIQYF.

The gene calls are TRBV7-2 and TRBJ2-7, with D unresolved. V lost 1 base, J lost 6 bases, and 16 bases lay in between. Germline CDR1 and CDR2: SGHTA and FQGNSA. This CDR3 has 15 amino acids. As DNA, the CDR3 is TGTGCCAGCAGCTTAGGAGGACCCTCCTTGGCCGAGCAGTACTTC. Protein sequence: CASSLGGPSLAEQYF. The full variable domain, with the rest looked up from reference TRBV7-2 and TRBJ2-7, is GAGVSQSPSNKVTEKGKDVELRCDPISGHTALYWYRQSLGQGLEFLIYFQGNSAPDKSGLPSDRFSAERTGGSVSTLTIQRTQQEDSAVYLCASSLGGPSLAEQYFGPGTRLTVT.

V is TRBV19 and J is TRBJ1-1, with D perhaps TRBD1 (5 bases). The CDR3 runs 13 residues. Germline CDR1 reads LNHDA; CDR2 reads SQIVND (reference sequence). Trimming removed 3 bases at V and 12 bases at J, with 17 bases between. The CDR3 DNA sequence: TGTGCCAGTAGTATTAAGGCAGGGAGGAAACCTTTCTTT. As protein: CASSIKAGRKPFF. Together with reference TRBV19 and TRBJ1-1, the CDR3 gives the full variable domain: DGGITQSPKYLFRKEGQNVTLSCEQNLNHDAMYWYRQDPGQGLRLIYYSQIVNDFQKGDIAEGYSVSREKKESFPLTVTSAQKNPTAFYLCASSIKAGRKPFFGQGTRLTVV.

This clone was observed once. This chain uses TRBV7-8 with TRBJ2-5; D might be TRBD2 (6 bases). The germline V and J ends were trimmed by 5 bases and 7 bases, with 11 bases remaining between them. The germline V gene encodes CDR1 SGHVS and CDR2 FQNEAQ. This CDR3 is built from 12 residues. The CDR3 spells CASSPGLSTQYF. CDR3 DNA sequence: TGTGCCAGCAGCCCGGGACTTTCGACCCAGTACTTC.

The chain couples TRBV5-1 to TRBJ2-5; TRBD2 agrees at 8 bases. CDR3 length equals 19 residues. Unmatched junction bases numbered 17, after V lost 4 bases and J lost 0 bases. Germline V gene lookup returns CDR1 SGHRS and CDR2 YFSETQ. The DNA of the CDR3 is TGCGCCAGCAGCCCTTGGGGCAGGGGATATAGCGGGAACCAAGAGACCCAGTACTTC. Translation: CASSPWGRGYSGNQETQYF.

The CDR3 region has the DNA TGTGCCTCGCAGGGGGCTGAAGCTTTCTTT. Encoded protein: CASQGAEAFF. The chain employs TRBV30 and TRBJ1-1; 7 positions match TRBD1. Per the germline V gene, CDR1 is GTSNPN and CDR2 is SVGIG (reference sequence). The CDR3 totals 10 residues. With V trimmed by 7 bases and J by 6 bases, 2 bases remained unmatched.

The gene calls are TRBV11-3 and TRBJ2-3; a possible D gene is TRBD1 (5 bases). From germline, CDR1 is SGHNT and CDR2 YENEEA. The V end was cut by 1 base, the J end by 4 bases, with 15 bases between. The CDR3 loop spans 16 amino acids. CDR3 DNA: TGTGCCAGCAGCTTAGTGGTCAGGGTGATCCCAGATACGCAGTATTTT. This gives the protein CASSLVVRVIPDTQYF.

This chain joins TRBV10-3 and TRBJ2-2; TRBD1 matches at 10 bases. Germline V gives CDR1 ENHRY, CDR2 SYGVKD. This CDR3 is built from 16 residues. Unmatched junction bases numbered 4, after V lost 6 bases and J lost 0 bases. The CDR3 sequence: CAIRPGQGANTGELFF. The DNA for the CDR3 is TGTGCCATCAGACCCGGACAGGGGGCGAACACCGGGGAGCTGTTTTTT.

The V call is TRBV6-5, the J call TRBJ1-5; D unclear. V was trimmed by 0 bases and J by 0 bases, leaving 6 bases between them. Germline assignment: CDR1 MNHEY and CDR2 SVGAGI. The CDR3 consists of 15 residues. CDR3 residues: CASSYSGVSNQPQHF. The CDR3 region has the DNA TGTGCCAGCAGTTACTCCGGAGTTAGCAATCAGCCCCAGCATTTT.

V is TRBV9 and J is TRBJ2-1; 8 nucleotides align to TRBD1. V shed 0 bases and J 5 bases; nucleotides not matched to a gene: 10. Germline V gives CDR1 SGDLS, CDR2 YYNGEE. This CDR3 has 17 residues. This CDR3 reads CASSVGEQGGPHNEQFF. DNA for the CDR3: TGTGCCAGCAGCGTAGGGGAACAGGGGGGACCCCACAATGAGCAGTTCTTC.

The rearrangement joins TRBV7-2 to TRBJ1-4; D ambiguous. V shed 2 bases and J shed 5 bases, with 0 bases lying between them. From germline, CDR1 is SGHTA and CDR2 FQGNSA. The CDR3 is made up of 11 amino acids. CDR3: CASSLNEKLFF. The CDR3 coding sequence is TGTGCCAGCAGCTTAAATGAAAAACTGTTTTTT.

V usage is TRBV29-1 and J usage is TRBJ1-2; 12 nucleotides agree with TRBD1. Germline V gene data show CDR1 as SQVTM and CDR2 as ANQGSEA. V trimming: 7 bases; J trimming: 7 bases; junction bases outside the gene matches: 16. The CDR3 totals 16 residues. DNA of the CDR3: TGCAGCGACAGCCGAGATACCGGGACAGGGGGCCGTGGCTACACCTTC. Its translation: CSDSRDTGTGGRGYTF.

The chain joins TRBV5-5 to TRBJ1-2; D gene unclear. V dropped 3 bases and J dropped 8 bases, with 17 bases sitting between them. The CDR3 is 14 amino acids. Germline CDR1 and CDR2: SGHKS and YYEKEE (reference sequence). CDR3 in DNA: TGTGCCAGCAGCTGGAGAGATTTACGGGAAGGCTACACCTTC. It encodes CASSWRDLREGYTF.

The chain employs TRBV7-9 and TRBJ1-2; D may be TRBD1 (6 bases). The germline gives CDR1 SEHNR, CDR2 FQNEAQ (reference sequence). The CDR3 length is 15 residues. V was clipped by 5 bases and J by 8 bases, with 21 bases between them. CDR3 DNA: TGTGCCAGCAGCCTCGGGCCGGGGGCCCCCAGGGGCTACACCTTC. Its protein is CASSLGPGAPRGYTF.

This chain connects TRBV14 to TRBJ2-1; D is unresolved. CDR1 is SGHDN and CDR2 is FVKESK in the germline V gene. Trimming left V 0 bases short and J 4 bases short, with 10 bases between. CDR3 length: 15 residues. CDR3 region: CASSQESELYNEQFF. For the CDR3, the DNA is TGTGCCAGCAGCCAAGAGTCGGAGCTGTACAATGAGCAGTTCTTC.

This clone was observed a handful of times. The chain employs TRBV27 and TRBJ2-7, with 10 bases lining up with TRBD1. Germline V gives CDR1 MNHEY, CDR2 SMNVEV (reference sequence). The CDR3 is 16 residues long. V gave up 6 bases and J gave up 1 base; unmatched junction bases: 9. The CDR3 is CASRFGTGDNSYEQYF. DNA of the CDR3: TGTGCCAGCAGATTTGGGACAGGGGACAATTCCTACGAGCAGTACTTC.